Below, one T cell receptor (beta chain) is given with its context. Assay: immunoSEQ multiplex PCR; the TCRdb copy retains only in-frame clones and omits some. This sample carries 20,000 to 25,000 clones, around 79% of them seen once, and the ten largest clones take approximately 8%. The sample comes from a study of tissue T cells after allogeneic stem cell transplantation. The CDR3 loop spans 13 amino acids. Unmatched junction bases numbered 10, after V lost 4 bases and J lost 11 bases. Germline CDR1 SGHNT, CDR2 YENEEA. The sample was tissue from the ileum, taken at autopsy. The rearrangement links TRBV11-3 to TRBJ1-1; TRBD1 aligns across 7 bases. The sequence came from a female donor at least 60 years old with lung cancer. The CDR3 spells CASSYDPRQGAFF. CDR3 sequence (DNA): TGTGCCAGCAGCTACGACCCTCGACAGGGTGCTTTCTTT.